The rows below give T cell receptor beta chains drawn from one sample of a study of T cells expressing NK-cell markers. TCRdb re-called the 5' RACE reads; every CDR3 protein appears as one record, without DNA. The sample table sets out 150,000 to 180,000 distinct CDR3 sequences. The specimen was blood T cells: a sorted CD56 or NKG2C T cell subset, CD4+ or CD8+ T cells, or bulk PBMC T cells (not recorded which). The origin of the receptors is a woman in her forties or fifties in good health. Both conserved end residues are part of each CDR3. Each record gives: V gene, J gene, CDR3 protein.

V: TRBV5-5
J: TRBJ1-1
CDR3: CASSMGGTEAFF

V: TRBV4-1
J: TRBJ1-4
CDR3: CASSFGSNEKLFF

V: TRBV4-1
J: TRBJ2-7
CDR3: CASSQLSGSSYEQYF

V: TRBV4-1
J: TRBJ1-1
CDR3: CASSQGTGVTEAFF

V: TRBV10-2
J: TRBJ2-7
CDR3: CASSWDGSGEQYF

V: TRBV3-1
J: TRBJ1-1
CDR3: CASSQGGGGTTEAFF

V: TRBV5-8
J: TRBJ1-5
CDR3: CASSSPGTIWGNQPQHF

V: TRBV12-3/TRBV12-4
J: TRBJ2-7
CDR3: CASSELAERVGKLYEQYF

V: TRBV9
J: TRBJ2-7
CDR3: CASSETETIYEQYF

V: TRBV5-4
J: TRBJ2-7
CDR3: CASSFGGLSYEQYF

V: TRBV30
J: TRBJ1-1
CDR3: CAWSVGEGNSEAFF

V: TRBV20-1
J: TRBJ1-5
CDR3: CSAKRHRGNQPQHF

V: TRBV7-9
J: TRBJ1-1
CDR3: CASSLDPGDYTEAFF

V: TRBV7-9
J: TRBJ1-1
CDR3: CASSSGSNRDTEAFF